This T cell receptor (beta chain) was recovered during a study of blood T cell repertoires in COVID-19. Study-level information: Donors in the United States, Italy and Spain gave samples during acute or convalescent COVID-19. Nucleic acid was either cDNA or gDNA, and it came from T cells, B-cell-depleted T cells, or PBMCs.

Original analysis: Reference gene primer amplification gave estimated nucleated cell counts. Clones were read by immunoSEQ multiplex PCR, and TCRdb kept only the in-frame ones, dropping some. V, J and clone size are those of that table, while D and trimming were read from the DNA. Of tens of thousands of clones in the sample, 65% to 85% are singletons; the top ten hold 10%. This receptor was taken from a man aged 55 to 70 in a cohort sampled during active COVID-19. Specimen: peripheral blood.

The CDR3 region is CASSFGGPETQYF. The CDR3, as DNA: TGTGCCAGCAGCTTTGGGGGCCCAGAGACCCAGTACTTC. V is TRBV5-8 and J is TRBJ2-5, with D tentatively TRBD1 (6 bases). Germline loops: CDR1 SGHTS, CDR2 YDEGEE. This CDR3 is 13 amino acids long. V was pared by 2 bases and J by 4 bases, with 9 bases between.